This T cell receptor (beta chain) was recovered during a study of blood T cell repertoires in COVID-19. Study as a whole: The United States, Italy and Spain provided the acute and convalescent COVID-19 samples. Sources were T cells, B-cell-depleted T cells, or PBMCs; the material itself was cDNA or gDNA.

This CDR3 has 13 amino acids. V gave up 6 bases and J gave up 0 bases, with 6 bases separating them. In germline, CDR1 is KGHSH, CDR2 LQKENI. As handled by the study authors: Estimates of nucleated cell counts were drawn from the amplification of reference gene primers. The repertoire was sequenced with immunoSEQ multiplex PCR; TCRdb's copy has only in-frame clones and lacks some. V and J calls and clone size come straight from that table; D and trimming were deduced from the DNA. The repertoire consists of about 130,000 clones, with about 83% occurring once and the leading ten covering around 13%. The receptor comes from a human donor in a cohort sampled during active COVID-19. The chain recombines TRBV18 with TRBJ1-5; D is unclear. Sequenced material: peripheral blood. The CDR3 is CASSLGSNQPQHF. As DNA, the CDR3 is TGTGCCAGCTCCCTCGGTAGCAATCAGCCCCAGCATTTT.